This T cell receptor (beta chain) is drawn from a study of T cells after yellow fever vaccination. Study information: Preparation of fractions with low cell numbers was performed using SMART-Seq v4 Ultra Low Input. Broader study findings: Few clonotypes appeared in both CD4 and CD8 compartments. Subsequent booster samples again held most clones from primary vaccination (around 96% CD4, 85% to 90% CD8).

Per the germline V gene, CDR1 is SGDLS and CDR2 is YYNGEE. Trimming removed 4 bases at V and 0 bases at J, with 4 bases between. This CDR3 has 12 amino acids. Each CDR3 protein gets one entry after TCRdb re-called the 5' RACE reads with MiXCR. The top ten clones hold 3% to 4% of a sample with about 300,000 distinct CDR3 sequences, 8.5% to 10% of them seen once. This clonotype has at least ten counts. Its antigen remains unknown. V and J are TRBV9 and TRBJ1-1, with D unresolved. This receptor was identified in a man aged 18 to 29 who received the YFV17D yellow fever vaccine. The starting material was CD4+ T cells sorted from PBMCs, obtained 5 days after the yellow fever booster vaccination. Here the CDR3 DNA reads TGTGCCAGCAGCCGCATGAACACTGAAGCTTTCTTT. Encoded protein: CASSRMNTEAFF.